These 32 T cell receptor beta chains were sequenced from one sample in a study of control samples from healthy donors and cancer patients. The repertoire was sequenced with immunoSEQ multiplex PCR; TCRdb's copy has only in-frame clones and lacks some. The table lists around 130,000 clones, about 92% of them singletons. Sequencing was carried out using PBMCs. Receptors were obtained from a man aged 50 to 59 with head and neck cancer.

This sequence joins TRBV2 and TRBJ1-4, with D uncertain. Germline V gives CDR1 SNHLY, CDR2 FYNNEI. The CDR3 runs 15 residues. V dropped 4 bases and J dropped 3 bases, with 12 bases sitting between them. The CDR3: CASSVRGGANEKLFF. The CDR3 bases are TGTGCCAGCAGTGTACGGGGTGGGGCTAATGAAAAACTGTTTTTT.

The rearrangement uses TRBV18 and TRBJ2-2; 8 nucleotides agree with TRBD1. This CDR3 has 15 amino acids. The V segment lost 3 bases and the J segment 1 base; nucleotides outside the gene matches: 1. Germline loops: CDR1 KGHSH, CDR2 LQKENI. The CDR3 DNA reads TGTGCCAGCTCACCCAGGGGGCGGAACACCGGGGAGCTGTTTTTT. Its protein is CASSPRGRNTGELFF.

This clone came up once. V and J are TRBV5-1 and TRBJ2-2, with D perhaps matching TRBD1 (6 bases). Trimming took 4 bases from V and 1 from J, leaving 11 bases between them. The CDR3 runs 15 residues. Germline V gene data show CDR1 as SGHRS and CDR2 as YFSETQ. CDR3 region: CASSKGQLNTGELFF. The CDR3 DNA reads TGCGCCAGCAGCAAGGGACAACTGAACACCGGGGAGCTGTTTTTT.

The chain is built from TRBV30 and TRBJ2-5; 7 bases line up with TRBD1. CDR1 is GTSNPN and CDR2 is SVGIG in the germline V gene (reference sequence). V shed 2 bases, J shed 5 bases, and the junction held 14 bases outside the gene matches. This CDR3 region has 16 residues. CDR3 in amino acids: CAWSSKGALLPETQYF. CDR3 coding DNA: TGTGCCTGGAGTAGTAAGGGGGCGCTACTTCCGGAGACCCAGTACTTC. The complete variable domain, with remaining parts taken from reference TRBV30 and TRBJ2-5, reads SQTIHQWPATLVQPVGSPLSLECTVEGTSNPNLYWYRQAAGRGLQLLFYSVGIGQISSEVPQNLSASRPQDRQFILSSKKLLLSDSGFYLCAWSSKGALLPETQYFGPGTRLLVL.

This clone was counted a single time. This sequence joins TRBV7-9 and TRBJ1-1; no firm D call. The CDR3 extends over 16 amino acids. Germline CDR1 reads SEHNR; CDR2 reads FQNEAQ (reference sequence). Trimming shortened V by 0 bases and J by 3 bases, and 14 bases separated the two germline ends. The CDR3 spells CASSLAPTVLHTEAFF. In nucleotides, the CDR3 is TGTGCCAGCAGCTTAGCGCCCACAGTCCTTCACACTGAAGCTTTCTTT.

The chain has TRBV11-2 and TRBJ2-1, with TRBD2 identical over 8 bases. V trimming: 5 bases; J trimming: 9 bases; junction bases outside the gene matches: 24. Per the germline V gene, CDR1 is SGHAT and CDR2 is FQNNGV. The length of the CDR3 is 19 residues. As DNA, the CDR3 is TGTGCCAGCAGCATACAGAATCGATTTCGGGGGGGGCAATGGGTTGAGCAGTTCTTC. It specifies CASSIQNRFRGGQWVEQFF.

In its sample, this clone was seen a few times. DNA of the CDR3: TGTGCCAGCAGGGGACCTCCGAACACTGAAGCTTTCTTT. Its protein product is CASRGPPNTEAFF. The chain has TRBV28 and TRBJ1-1; possibly TRBD1 for D (5 bases). Deletions cut 6 bases from V and 1 base from J, with 9 bases between. Germline CDR1 and CDR2: MDHEN and SYDVKM. The CDR3 spans 13 residues.

The V gene is TRBV7-9, the J gene TRBJ1-2, with TRBD1 matching over 12 bases. CDR3 size: 16 residues. Germline-derived CDR1 and CDR2 are SEHNR and FQNEAQ (reference sequence). V lost 5 bases, J lost 4 bases, and 8 bases stayed unmatched. In DNA, the CDR3 is TGTGCCAGCAGCAGGGACAGGGGGCGTGAGTCCTATGGCTACACCTTC. Translated, it gives CASSRDRGRESYGYTF.

The chain combines TRBV12-3 or TRBV12-4 with TRBJ2-3; 8 nucleotides line up with TRBD2. The V and J ends lost 7 bases and 7 bases, in that order; junction bases with no gene match: 7. CDR3 length equals 13 residues. In DNA form, the CDR3 reads TGTGCCAGCACCCTCCATAGCGGGAATACGCAGTATTTT. This encodes CASTLHSGNTQYF.

CDR3 amino acids: CASSVSTTIGNEQFF. The CDR3 DNA follows: TGTGCCAGCAGCGTAAGTACTACAATAGGCAATGAGCAGTTCTTC. The chain has TRBV9 and TRBJ2-1, with D uncertain. The CDR3 covers 15 residues. The V and J ends lost 1 base and 6 bases respectively, with 14 bases between them. Germline V lookup: CDR1 SGDLS, CDR2 YYNGEE.

Here the CDR3 reads CASSLGQAATNEKLFF. CDR3 nucleotide sequence: TGTGCCAGCAGCTTGGGGCAGGCCGCAACTAATGAAAAACTGTTTTTT. The chain links TRBV5-8 to TRBJ1-4, with D uncertain. V lost 0 bases to trimming and J lost 0 bases, with 9 bases between them. Germline V gene data show CDR1 as SGHTS and CDR2 as YDEGEE. This CDR3 comprises 16 residues.

The chain is built from TRBV11-2 and TRBJ2-7; maybe TRBD2 (6 bases). V lost 6 bases, J lost 2 bases, and 14 bases lay in between. In germline, CDR1 is SGHAT, CDR2 FQNNGV. The CDR3 spans 14 residues. The CDR3 sequence is CASSPRGLAYEQYF. CDR3 bases: TGTGCCAGCAGTCCACGGGGACTGGCCTACGAGCAGTACTTC.

The rearrangement links TRBV18 to TRBJ1-2; 8 bases map to TRBD1. This CDR3 has 15 residues. From germline, CDR1 is KGHSH and CDR2 LQKENI. Trimming at V came to 3 bases and at J to 8 bases, leaving 11 bases not matched to a gene. The CDR3 DNA follows: TGTGCCAGCTCACCGGGACAGGCAGCTTTGGAGGGCTACACCTTC. This gives the protein CASSPGQAALEGYTF.

J is TRBJ2-4 and V is TRBV4-1; D is ambiguous. V lost 4 bases and J lost 7, with 8 bases in between. This CDR3 region has 12 residues. CDR1 is MGHRA and CDR2 is YSYEKL in the germline V gene. This CDR3 is CASSPLGNIQYF. As DNA, the CDR3 is TGCGCCAGCAGCCCCCTGGGGAACATTCAGTACTTC.

The chain is built from TRBV18 and TRBJ2-3; 14 bases fit TRBD2. CDR3 length: 15 amino acids. Looked up from germline, CDR1 is KGHSH and CDR2 is LQKENI. V trimming: 6 bases; J trimming: 5 bases; junction bases outside the gene matches: 4. The DNA for the CDR3 is TGTGCCAGCTCCCGGACTAGCGGGGGGCTAGATACGCAGTATTTT. This encodes CASSRTSGGLDTQYF.

This chain joins TRBV18 and TRBJ1-3, with TRBD1 matching 10 bases. Germline V CDR1 and CDR2: KGHSH, LQKENI. With 1 base clipped from V and 4 bases from J, the junction kept 4 bases outside the gene matches. The CDR3 has 16 residues. CDR3 nucleotides: TGTGCCAGCTCACCACGGGACAGGGGTTCCGGAAACACCATATATTTT. Translating it yields CASSPRDRGSGNTIYF.

The V and J genes are TRBV5-1 and TRBJ2-7, with a tentative D call TRBD2 (7 bases). V was pared by 6 bases and J by 1 base, with 17 bases between. CDR1 and CDR2 from the germline V gene are SGHRS and YFSETQ. The CDR3 sequence is 15 residues long. Here the CDR3 reads CASTWGGTGSYEQYF. CDR3 in DNA: TGCGCCAGCACCTGGGGGGGCACAGGGTCCTACGAGCAGTACTTC.

The chain employs TRBV7-2 and TRBJ2-3, with D hard to call. The germline gives CDR1 SGHTA, CDR2 FQGNSA. The CDR3 sequence is 15 residues long. Trimming left V 2 bases short and J 0 bases short, with 9 bases between. The CDR3 DNA is TGTGCCAGCAGCTTAAGTCCCGGTAGCACAGATACGCAGTATTTT. Its protein is CASSLSPGSTDTQYF.

The rearrangement uses TRBV19 and TRBJ2-3; TRBD2 might be the D (6 bases). Looked up from germline, CDR1 is LNHDA and CDR2 is SQIVND (reference sequence). CDR3 length: 13 residues. The V gene lost 5 bases and the J gene lost 6 bases, with 12 bases spanning the gap. Written as DNA, the CDR3 is TGTGCCAGTAGTTTCGACCGGGGGGATACGCAGTATTTT. Translating gives CASSFDRGDTQYF.

The chain combines TRBV24-1 with TRBJ2-1; TRBD1 matches at 8 bases. In germline, CDR1 is KGHDR, CDR2 SFDVKD. This CDR3 contains 20 residues. V shed 5 bases, J shed 0 bases, and the junction held 17 bases outside the gene matches. CDR3 coding DNA: TGTGCCACCAGTGTCACCCTGGGGGACAGGACAAAGCACTCCTACAATGAGCAGTTCTTC. Encoded protein: CATSVTLGDRTKHSYNEQFF.

CDR3 nucleotide sequence: TGTGCCAGCAGCCCCCCCAAAGGCAGGGTGGAACAGCCCCAGCATTTT. It codes for CASSPPKGRVEQPQHF. V and J are TRBV6-2 or TRBV6-3 and TRBJ1-5, with a tentative D call TRBD1 (5 bases). V was pared by 6 bases and J by 7 bases, with 22 bases between. The V gene's germline CDR1 is MNHEY and CDR2 SVGEGT. The CDR3 spans 16 residues.

The V gene is TRBV14, the J gene TRBJ2-7; TRBD1 aligns across 8 bases. Trimming at V came to 3 bases and at J to 5 bases, leaving 12 bases not matched to a gene. This CDR3 comprises 16 residues. Looked up from germline, CDR1 is SGHDN and CDR2 is FVKESK. This chain's CDR3 is CASSQVTGVPRHEQYF. In nucleotides, the CDR3 is TGTGCCAGCAGCCAGGTGACAGGGGTCCCTAGACACGAGCAGTACTTC.

The gene calls are TRBV5-1 and TRBJ1-2; maybe TRBD1 (5 bases). CDR1 SGHRS and CDR2 YFSETQ come from the germline V gene. V dropped 2 bases and J dropped 4 bases, with 12 bases sitting between them. There are 14 residues in the CDR3. CDR3 bases: TGCGCCAGCAGCTTCGAGGGGCAGGGCTATGGCTACACCTTC. Its protein product is CASSFEGQGYGYTF.

V gene TRBV14 combines with J gene TRBJ2-7, with D perhaps TRBD2 (6 bases). From germline, CDR1 is SGHDN and CDR2 FVKESK. This CDR3 region has 14 residues. The V end was cut by 1 base, the J end by 1 base, with 8 bases between. CDR3 in DNA: TGTGCCAGCAGCCAAGCAGGGACTTCCTACGAGCAGTACTTC. It encodes CASSQAGTSYEQYF.

This clone occurred once. The chain recombines TRBV4-2 with TRBJ2-1; TRBD2 agrees at 10 bases. V was clipped by 1 base and J by 5 bases; unmatched bases: 5. CDR1 and CDR2 (germline): LGHNA, YNFKEQ. The CDR3 is 16 residues long. The CDR3, as DNA: TGTGCCAGCAGCCAAGCGGTCACTAGCGGGGACAATGAGCAGTTCTTC. It encodes CASSQAVTSGDNEQFF.

The table lists this clone with a count of one. The rearrangement links TRBV25-1 to TRBJ1-3; a weak D match, TRBD1 (5 bases). The CDR3 has 14 residues. V was shortened by 4 bases and J by 2 bases, with 9 bases between the two germline ends. CDR1 MGHDK and CDR2 SYGVNS come from the germline V gene. Here the CDR3 DNA reads TGTGCCAGCAGTGCTGGGGGTGCTGGAAACACCATATATTTT. This encodes CASSAGGAGNTIYF.

The V call is TRBV28, the J call TRBJ1-2; D is ambiguous. The V gene's germline CDR1 is MDHEN and CDR2 SYDVKM. The CDR3 is made up of 10 amino acids. V was trimmed by 4 bases and J by 8 bases, leaving 5 bases between them. In DNA, the CDR3 is TGTGCCAGCAGTTACATCGGCTACACCTTC. Translation gives CASSYIGYTF.

The V and J genes are TRBV5-1 and TRBJ2-6; possible D gene TRBD2, 5 bases. V was pared by 1 base and J by 2 bases, with 22 bases between. Germline loops: CDR1 SGHRS, CDR2 YFSETQ. This CDR3 is built from 20 residues. The CDR3 DNA reads as TGCGCCAGCAGCTTGATACGGAACATCTACGCGGGTCCTGGGGCCAACGTCCTGACTTTC. Translating it yields CASSLIRNIYAGPGANVLTF.

The chain couples TRBV7-9 to TRBJ1-2; D possibly corresponds to TRBD1 (6 bases). From germline, CDR1 is SEHNR and CDR2 FQNEAQ (reference sequence). The ends were cut back, 11 bases at V and 2 bases at J, with 15 bases in the middle. The CDR3 loop spans 13 amino acids. The chain's CDR3 is CAWAGGVNYGYTF. CDR3 bases: TGTGCCTGGGCGGGGGGCGTGAACTATGGCTACACCTTC.

This clone was seen just once. The chain has TRBV30 and TRBJ2-5, with TRBD1 matching 9 bases. Germline lookup yields CDR1 GTSNPN and CDR2 SVGIG (reference sequence). This CDR3 contains 13 residues. V lost 5 bases and J lost 2; bases outside the gene matches: 3. The DNA of the CDR3 is TGTGCCTGGGGGACAGGGCCACAAGAGACCCAGTACTTC. It yields the protein CAWGTGPQETQYF.

This clone was recorded only once. This sequence joins TRBV12-3 or TRBV12-4 and TRBJ2-5; D remains unclear. This CDR3 has 12 residues. Trimming shortened V by 0 bases and J by 6 bases, and 5 bases separated the two germline ends. This chain's CDR3 is CASSLALKTQYF. DNA of the CDR3: TGTGCCAGCAGTTTAGCGCTAAAGACCCAGTACTTC.

The chain has TRBV10-3 and TRBJ2-7; maybe TRBD2 (6 bases). The germline V and J ends were trimmed by 6 bases and 0 bases, with 18 bases remaining between them. The CDR3 totals 16 residues. Germline CDR1 and CDR2: ENHRY and SYGVKD. CDR3 residues: CAISPQGGAASYEQYF. For the CDR3, the DNA is TGTGCCATCAGCCCCCAGGGCGGGGCGGCCTCCTACGAGCAGTACTTC.